This is a list of T cell receptor beta chains from one sample in a study of blood T cell repertoires in COVID-19. Profiled with immunoSEQ multiplex PCR; TCRdb holds only in-frame clones, not every one. The table includes almost 70,000 clones, about four fifths detected once. The sample consisted of peripheral blood. The receptors here all came from a human donor in a cohort sampled during active COVID-19. Both conserved end residues are part of each CDR3. Fields, in order: J gene, clone size, D gene, V gene, CDR3 DNA, CDR3 protein. D genes are given only for firm matches. The size entry is marked missing in some rows and otherwise reads once, few, many or a size class.

TRBJ1-5	.	.	TRBV3-1/TRBV3-2	TGTGCCAGCAGCCAAGATCCTCTCTCCTCAGGGCAGCCCCAGCATTTT	CASSQDPLSSGQPQHF
TRBJ2-7	.	.	TRBV28	TGTGCCAGCAGTTTCCAGTCCTACGAGCAGTACTTC	CASSFQSYEQYF
TRBJ2-7	.	.	TRBV7-2	TGTGCCAGCAGCTTAGCCCTTGGACAAGCGTACGAGCAGTACTTC	CASSLALGQAYEQYF
TRBJ2-7	.	.	TRBV3-1/TRBV3-2	TGTGCCAGCAGCCGCAGACAGGCTCTCTCCTACGAGCAGTACTTC	CASSRRQALSYEQYF
TRBJ2-5	.	.	TRBV28	TGTGCCAGCAGTCTCCCAGGGATGGAGACCCAGTACTTC	CASSLPGMETQYF
TRBJ1-5	.	.	TRBV28	TGTGCCAGCAGTCTGCCGGGCAATCAGCCCCAGCATTTT	CASSLPGNQPQHF
TRBJ2-5	.	.	TRBV6-5	TGTGCCTGCAGCGCCCACTCTGCGGCCCAGTACTTC	CACSAHSAAQYF
TRBJ2-1	.	TRBD1	TRBV6-1	TGTGCCAGCAGTGATCGGGACAGGGGGTCGACCCCTGCTAATGAGCAGTTCTTC	CASSDRDRGSTPANEQFF
TRBJ2-7	.	.	TRBV30	TGTGCCTGGAGCCACGACTTAAACAGGGTGGGAGAGCAGTACTTC	CAWSHDLNRVGEQYF
TRBJ2-5	.	TRBD2	TRBV30	TGTGCCTGGAGTAACAGCCGGGGGGAGCCCCAAGAGACCCAGTACTTC	CAWSNSRGEPQETQYF
TRBJ1-2	.	.	TRBV28	TGTGCCAGCAGTTTTTGGGGCGCGTCCTATGGCTACACCTTC	CASSFWGASYGYTF
TRBJ1-1	.	.	TRBV28	TGTGCCAGCAGTTTACCGGGGGGCCTGAACACTGAAGCTTTCTTT	CASSLPGGLNTEAFF
TRBJ2-3	.	TRBD2	TRBV5-1	TGCGCCAGCAGCTTGGCCGGGCTAGCGGCCCCAGATACGCAGTATTTT	CASSLAGLAAPDTQYF
TRBJ1-3	few	.	TRBV30	TGTGCCTGGAGCGGGGGGGCCTCTGGAAACACCATATATTTT	CAWSGGASGNTIYF
TRBJ2-5	.	.	TRBV21-1	TGTGCCAGCAGCAATCTACTAGCGGGGGGCCAAGAGACCCAGTACTTC	CASSNLLAGGQETQYF
TRBJ2-7	.	.	TRBV28	TGTGCCAGCAGTTCCCCAGCGCGGGAGTACTTC	CASSSPAREYF
TRBJ1-2	once	.	TRBV10-3	TGTGCCATCAGTGAAGGGGTCAACTATGGCTACACCTTC	CAISEGVNYGYTF
TRBJ2-7	.	TRBD1	TRBV5-4	TGTGCCAGCAGCGGGCCGGGGACAGGGGATGAGCAGTACTTC	CASSGPGTGDEQYF
TRBJ2-7	.	.	TRBV5-1	TGCGCCAGCAGCTTGGTGGGGACTTCCTACGAGCAGTACTTC	CASSLVGTSYEQYF
TRBJ2-7	.	.	TRBV30	TGTGCACGGGGGTTGGGCAGCGTGGGGTCCGAGCAGTACTTC	CARGLGSVGSEQYF
TRBJ2-1	.	TRBD2	TRBV2	TGTGCCCACTCAGCGGGATTCAGCTACAATGAGCAGTTCTTC	CAHSAGFSYNEQFF